This TCR beta chain emerged from a study of CD8 T cells in Susac syndrome. Study conclusions and caveats: Expansion of Susac CD8+ clones peaked in TEMRA cells and in active patients.

With regard to this clonotype: The antigen is not known.

Trimming removed 10 bases from V and 4 bases from J, with 12 bases in between. The CDR3 is 12 amino acids. Germline lookup yields CDR1 SGHNT and CDR2 YYREEE (reference sequence). Sequencing of TCR beta was undertaken in CD8+ and CD4+ T cells derived from blood. The CD8+ and CD4+ T cells were isolated magnetically using a negative isolation approach, whereas the TEMRA cells were enriched by FACS. Random hexamers served to reverse transcribe roughly 0.5 to 1 ug RNA. By means of immunoSEQ multiplex PCR, TCR beta CDR3 spanning 54 Vbeta and 13 Jbeta underwent amplification. TCRdb passed the immunoSEQ multiplex PCR reads through MiXCR, listing each CDR3 protein once. The repertoire has under 95,000 distinct CDR3 sequences, 95% of them found once; the top ten carry 0.46%.

The sequence was obtained from a human donor with Susac syndrome. Sequencing used CD8+ T cells from PBMCs. The V call is TRBV5-4, the J call TRBJ1-5; TRBD1 might be the D (6 bases). CDR3 loop: CAAGVPNQPQHF. The CDR3 nucleotides are TGTGCCGCAGGGGTCCCGAATCAGCCCCAGCATTTT.